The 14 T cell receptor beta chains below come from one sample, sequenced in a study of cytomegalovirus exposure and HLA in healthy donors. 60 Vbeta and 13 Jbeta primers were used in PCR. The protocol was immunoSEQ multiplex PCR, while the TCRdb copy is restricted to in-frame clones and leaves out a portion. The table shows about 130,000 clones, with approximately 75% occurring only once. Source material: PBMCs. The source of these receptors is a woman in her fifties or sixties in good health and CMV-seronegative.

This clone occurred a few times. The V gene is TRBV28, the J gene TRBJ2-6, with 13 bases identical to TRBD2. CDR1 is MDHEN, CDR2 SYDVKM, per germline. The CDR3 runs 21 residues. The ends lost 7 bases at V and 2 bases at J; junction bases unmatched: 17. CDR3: CASKALAGGRGVSTGANVLTF. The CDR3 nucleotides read TGTGCCAGCAAGGCACTAGCGGGAGGGCGCGGAGTATCTACTGGGGCCAACGTCCTGACTTTC.

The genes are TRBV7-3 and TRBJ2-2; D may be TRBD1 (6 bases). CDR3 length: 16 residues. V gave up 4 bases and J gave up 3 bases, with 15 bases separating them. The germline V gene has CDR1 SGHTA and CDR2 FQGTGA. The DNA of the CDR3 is TGTGCCAGCAGCTCTTCAGGGGCCGATCACACCGGGGAGCTGTTTTTT. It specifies CASSSSGADHTGELFF.

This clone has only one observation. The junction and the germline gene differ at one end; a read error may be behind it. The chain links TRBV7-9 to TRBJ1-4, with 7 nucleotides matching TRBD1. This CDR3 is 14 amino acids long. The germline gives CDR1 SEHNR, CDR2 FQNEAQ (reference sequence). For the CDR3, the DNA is TGTTCCAGCAGCCAACGACAGGGTGCTGGAAAACTGTTTTTT. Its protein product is CSSSQRQGAGKLFF.

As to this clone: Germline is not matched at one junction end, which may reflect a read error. CDR3 loop: CAIRDGQGGDEKLFF. The CDR3 DNA is TGTGCCATCAGGGATGGACAGGGTGGGGATGAAAAACTATTTTTT. The J gene is TRBJ1-4, the V gene TRBV10-3; TRBD1 aligns across 8 bases. This CDR3 has 15 residues. Germline V gene sequence: CDR1 ENHRY, CDR2 SYGVKD.

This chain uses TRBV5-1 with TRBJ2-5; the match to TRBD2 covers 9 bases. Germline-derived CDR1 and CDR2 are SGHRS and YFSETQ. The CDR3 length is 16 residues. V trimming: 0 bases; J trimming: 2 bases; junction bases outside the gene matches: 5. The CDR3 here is CASSLAVSGGQETQYF. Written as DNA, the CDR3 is TGCGCCAGCAGCTTGGCTGTTAGCGGGGGTCAAGAGACCCAGTACTTC.

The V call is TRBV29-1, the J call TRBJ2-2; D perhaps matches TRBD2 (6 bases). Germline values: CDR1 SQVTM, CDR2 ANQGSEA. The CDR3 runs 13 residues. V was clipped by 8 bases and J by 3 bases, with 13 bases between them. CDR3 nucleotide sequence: TGCAGCTTTCGAGGAGGGTACACCGGGGAGCTGTTTTTT. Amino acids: CSFRGGYTGELFF.

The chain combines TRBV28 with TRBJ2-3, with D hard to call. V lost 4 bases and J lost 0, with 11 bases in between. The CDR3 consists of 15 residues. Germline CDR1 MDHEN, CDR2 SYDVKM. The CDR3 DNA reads TGTGCCAGCAGTTCCACAAATCCTAGCACAGATACGCAGTATTTT. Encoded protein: CASSSTNPSTDTQYF.

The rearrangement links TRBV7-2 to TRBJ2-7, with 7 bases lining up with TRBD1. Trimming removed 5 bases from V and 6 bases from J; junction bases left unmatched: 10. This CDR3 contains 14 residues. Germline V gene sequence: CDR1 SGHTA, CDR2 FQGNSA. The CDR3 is CASSPITTGSEQYF. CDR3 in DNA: TGTGCCAGCAGCCCGATTACGACAGGGTCCGAGCAGTACTTC.

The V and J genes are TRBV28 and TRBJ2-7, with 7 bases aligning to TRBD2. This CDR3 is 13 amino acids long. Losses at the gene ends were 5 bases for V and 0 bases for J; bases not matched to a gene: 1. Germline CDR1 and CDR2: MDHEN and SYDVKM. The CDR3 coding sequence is TGTGCCAGCAGTGGGACTAACTCCTACGAGCAGTACTTC. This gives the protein CASSGTNSYEQYF. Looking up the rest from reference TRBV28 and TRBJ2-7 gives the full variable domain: DVKVTQSSRYLVKRTGEKVFLECVQDMDHENMFWYRQDPGLGLRLIYFSYDVKMKEKGDIPEGYSVSREKKERFSLILESASTNQTSMYLCASSGTNSYEQYFGPGTRLTVT.

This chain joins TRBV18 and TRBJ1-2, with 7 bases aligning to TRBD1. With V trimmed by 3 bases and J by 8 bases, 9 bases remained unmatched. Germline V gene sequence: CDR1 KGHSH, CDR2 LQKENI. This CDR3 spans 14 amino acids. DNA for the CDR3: TGTGCCAGCTCACCCAGCTCGACAGGGAACGGCTACACCTTC. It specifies CASSPSSTGNGYTF.

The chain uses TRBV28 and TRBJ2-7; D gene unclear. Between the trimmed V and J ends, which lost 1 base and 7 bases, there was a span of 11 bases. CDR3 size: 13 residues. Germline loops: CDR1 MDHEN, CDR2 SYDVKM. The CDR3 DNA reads TGTGCCAGCAGTTTATCAGGCGTATCGGAGCAGTACTTC. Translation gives CASSLSGVSEQYF.

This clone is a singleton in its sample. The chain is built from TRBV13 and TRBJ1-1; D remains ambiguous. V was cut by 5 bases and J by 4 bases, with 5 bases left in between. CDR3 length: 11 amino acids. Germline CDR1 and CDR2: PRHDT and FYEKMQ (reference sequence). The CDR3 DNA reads TGTGCCAGCAGCCCCCTCACTGAAGCTTTCTTT. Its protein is CASSPLTEAFF. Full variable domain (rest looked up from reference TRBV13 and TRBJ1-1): AAGVIQSPRHLIKEKRETATLKCYPIPRHDTVYWYQQGPGQDPQFLISFYEKMQSDKGSIPDRFSAQQFSDYHSELNMSSLELGDSALYFCASSPLTEAFFGQGTRLTVV.

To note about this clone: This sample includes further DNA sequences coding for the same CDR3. The chain's CDR3 is CASSLSGGGVKNIQYF. The CDR3 DNA follows: TGTGCCAGCAGCTTGTCGGGGGGGGGTGTAAAAAACATTCAGTACTTC. This rearrangement joins TRBV5-4 to TRBJ2-4; TRBD2 matches at 8 bases. The V gene's germline CDR1 is SGHNT and CDR2 YYREEE (reference sequence). CDR3 size: 16 residues. V dropped 1 base and J dropped 4; count of bases not matched to a gene: 7.

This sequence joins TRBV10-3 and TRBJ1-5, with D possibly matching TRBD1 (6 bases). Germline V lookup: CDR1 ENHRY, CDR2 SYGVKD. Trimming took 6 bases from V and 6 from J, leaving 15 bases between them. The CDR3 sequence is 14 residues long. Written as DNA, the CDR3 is TGTGCCATCAGGGGGGAAGGGGGAATTCAGCCCCAGCATTTT. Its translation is CAIRGEGGIQPQHF.